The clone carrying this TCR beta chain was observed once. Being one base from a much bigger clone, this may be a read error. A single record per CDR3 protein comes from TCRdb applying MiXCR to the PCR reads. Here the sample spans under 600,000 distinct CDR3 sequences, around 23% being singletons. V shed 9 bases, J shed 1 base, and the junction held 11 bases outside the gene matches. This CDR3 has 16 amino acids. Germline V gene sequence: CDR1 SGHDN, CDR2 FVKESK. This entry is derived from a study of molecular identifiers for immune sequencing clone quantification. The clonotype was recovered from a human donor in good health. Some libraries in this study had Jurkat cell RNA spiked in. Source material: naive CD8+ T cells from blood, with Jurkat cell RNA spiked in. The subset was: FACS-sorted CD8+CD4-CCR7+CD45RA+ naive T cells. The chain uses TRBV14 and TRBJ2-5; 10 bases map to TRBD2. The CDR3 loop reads CARSFRLAGFQETQYF. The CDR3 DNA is TGTGCCAGAAGCTTCCGACTAGCGGGCTTCCAAGAGACCCAGTACTTC.